This TCR beta chain was documented in a study of shared clonotypes between healthy human individuals. In the naive CD8 group, cells lacked CD45RO and were positively selected for CCR7, so terminally differentiated effector memory CD45RA+ cells were left out. V lost 3 bases, J lost 5 bases, and 13 bases lay in between. This CDR3 comprises 15 residues. CDR1 is MNHEY, CDR2 SMNVEV, per germline (reference sequence). Repertoires were generated with immunoSEQ multiplex PCR, while TCRdb's copy carries only in-frame clones and drops some. The sample yields hundreds of thousands of clones, 85% to 95% seen once.

Sequencing was done on a sample of naive CD8+ T cells sorted from blood. This clonotype originated in a man under 40 in good health. J is TRBJ2-2 and V is TRBV27; tentative D call: TRBD1 (6 bases). CDR3 in DNA: TGTGCCAGCAGTTTTGGGACACGGGTGACCGGGGAGCTGTTTTTT. This sequence encodes CASSFGTRVTGELFF.